This T cell receptor beta chain was sequenced for a study of OX40 agonist ivuxolimab in advanced cancers. Clones were sequenced by immunoSEQ multiplex PCR, and TCRdb holds only the in-frame ones, with some missing. Seen here are over 70,000 clones, 78% observed once, and the top ten hold about 5.7%. Germline CDR1 is MGHRA and CDR2 is YSYEKL. V gave up 3 bases and J gave up 8 bases; unmatched junction bases: 10. The CDR3 has 16 amino acids. The material sequenced was CD4+ or CD8+ T cells sorted from blood, taken in a trial of the OX40 agonist ivuxolimab. V usage is TRBV4-1 and J usage is TRBJ1-4, with TRBD1 matching over 9 bases. This receptor was obtained from an adult with an advanced solid tumor such as melanoma, head and neck, liver or kidney cancer. CDR3 in DNA: TGCGCCAGCAGCCAGAGCCCGGGACAGGGAGGGGAAAAACTGTTTTTT. Translating it yields CASSQSPGQGGEKLFF.